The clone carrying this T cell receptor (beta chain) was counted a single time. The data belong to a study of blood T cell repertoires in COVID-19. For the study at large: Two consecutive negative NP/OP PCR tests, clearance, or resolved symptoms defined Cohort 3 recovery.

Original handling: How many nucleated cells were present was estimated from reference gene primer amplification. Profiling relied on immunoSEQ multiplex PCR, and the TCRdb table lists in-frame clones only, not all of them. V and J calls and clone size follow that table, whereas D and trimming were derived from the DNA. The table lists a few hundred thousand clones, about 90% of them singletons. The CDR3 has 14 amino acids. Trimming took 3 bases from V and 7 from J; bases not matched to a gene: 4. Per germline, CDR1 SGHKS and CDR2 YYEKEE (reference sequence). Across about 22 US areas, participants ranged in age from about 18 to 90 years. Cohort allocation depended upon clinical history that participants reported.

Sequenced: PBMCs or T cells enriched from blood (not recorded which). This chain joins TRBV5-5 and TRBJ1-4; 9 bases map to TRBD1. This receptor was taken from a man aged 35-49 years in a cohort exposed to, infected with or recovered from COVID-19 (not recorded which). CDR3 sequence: CASSSGTGLEKLFF. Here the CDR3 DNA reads TGTGCCAGCAGCTCCGGGACAGGGCTTGAAAAACTGTTTTTT.